This T cell receptor beta chain was captured in a study of cytomegalovirus exposure and HLA in healthy donors. Primers included in the PCR were 60 Vbeta and 13 Jbeta primers. The protocol was immunoSEQ multiplex PCR, while the TCRdb copy is restricted to in-frame clones and leaves out a portion. Of some 120,000 clones in the sample, 60% to 70% were seen once. Trimming removed 4 bases from V and 7 bases from J; junction bases left unmatched: 15. CDR1 and CDR2 from the germline V gene are LGHNA and YSLEER. CDR3 size: 17 residues. Note on this clone: No antigen is known for it.

Findings and caveats of the study: As a later analysis showed, several of the most significant clusters appeared to be linked to common viral pathogens. For most subjects, TCR beta sequences were reported to predict HLA-A and HLA-B alleles with accuracy. Listed as cytomegalovirus-associated were 150 or so TCR beta chains.

The V call is TRBV4-3, the J call TRBJ2-1, with 8 bases aligning to TRBD2. The TCR was taken from a woman in her thirties or forties in good health and CMV-seropositive. The sequencing sample was made of PBMCs. The CDR3: CASSPYYRAGGINEQFF. The CDR3 nucleotides read TGCGCCAGCAGCCCCTACTACCGGGCGGGAGGAATAAATGAGCAGTTCTTC.